These 20 T cell receptor beta chains share one sample of origin, sequenced in a study of blood T cells in healthy people across ages. For the second PCR, which ran for roughly 7 to 11 cycles, a sample-barcoded 5' primer and a J-beta primer mix were used. TCRdb fed the 5' RACE reads into MiXCR, producing one record per CDR3 protein. The sample consists of hundreds of thousands of distinct CDR3 sequences, roughly 41% of them appearing once. The sequenced sample consisted of blood. These TCRs come from a man older than 75 in good health.

The sample holds one count of this clonotype. The junction does not match germline at one end; this may be a read error. The rearrangement joins TRBV20-1 to TRBJ2-6; 8 positions agree with TRBD1. Germline-derived CDR1 and CDR2 are DFQATT and SNEGSKA (reference sequence). The CDR3 has 17 residues. The CDR3 reads CSARRQGASSGTNVLTF. The CDR3 DNA reads as TGCAGTGCTAGAAGGCAGGGGGCGTCCTCTGGGACCAACGTCCTGACTTTC.

The sample holds a few counts of this clonotype. CDR3 sequence: CSAARSGTYNEQYF. Written as DNA, the CDR3 is TGCAGTGCCGCGCGGAGCGGGACCTACAATGAGCAGTACTTC. The chain links TRBV20-1 to TRBJ2-7; TRBD2 agrees at 7 bases. The CDR3 consists of 14 residues. Germline-derived CDR1 and CDR2 are DFQATT and SNEGSKA (reference sequence). The V gene end was trimmed by 6 bases and the J gene end by 7 bases; junction bases not matched to a gene: 15.

The sample holds a few counts of this clonotype. The chain uses TRBV5-1 and TRBJ2-4; 7 bases align to TRBD1. The germline V gene has CDR1 SGHRS and CDR2 YFSETQ. This CDR3 contains 15 residues. The V and J ends lost 0 bases and 5 bases, in that order; junction bases with no gene match: 5. The CDR3, as DNA: TGCGCCAGCAGCTTGGAAAGGGGGCGCGAAAACATTCAGTACTTC. This codes for CASSLERGRENIQYF.

This clonotype was seen only a few times. The chain uses TRBV24-1 and TRBJ2-3; 8 bases are shared with TRBD1. With 6 bases clipped from V and 6 bases from J, the junction kept 7 bases outside the gene matches. The germline V gene has CDR1 KGHDR and CDR2 SFDVKD. The length of the CDR3 is 14 residues. The CDR3 is CATSSGGLKDTQYF. In nucleotides, the CDR3 is TGTGCCACCAGTTCAGGGGGCCTTAAGGATACGCAGTATTTT.

This clonotype was counted a few times. V is TRBV29-1 and J is TRBJ2-7, with 7 bases matching TRBD2. From germline, CDR1 is SQVTM and CDR2 ANQGSEA. V was clipped by 4 bases and J by 3 bases; unmatched bases: 18. CDR3 size: 17 residues. The CDR3 coding sequence is TGCAGCGTTGTCTTGGGACTATATCCCCCGGAGATCTACGAGCAGTACTTC. Encoded protein: CSVVLGLYPPEIYEQYF.

This chain joins TRBV12-3 or TRBV12-4 and TRBJ2-7; D remains ambiguous. This CDR3 has 14 amino acids. The V end was cut by 3 bases, the J end by 0 bases, with 9 bases between. CDR3 coding DNA: TGTGCCAGCAGTTTTGAACGATCCTCCTACGAGCAGTACTTC. Amino acids: CASSFERSSYEQYF.

In the case of this clonotype: Its ends do not fully match the called genes, so a read error is possible. The rearrangement uses TRBV6-1 and TRBJ1-2; weak D call: TRBD1 (6 bases). The CDR3 length is 14 residues. Germline V CDR1 and CDR2: MNHNS, SASEGT. The CDR3: CASREEGDTYGYTF. The CDR3 DNA reads as TGTGCCAGCAGGGAAGAGGGGGACACCTATGGCTACACCTTC.

The chain recombines TRBV4-3 with TRBJ2-1; 10 bases fit TRBD1. CDR3 size: 15 residues. J gave up 6 bases and V 4 bases, and 6 bases lay outside the gene matches. CDR1 LGHNA and CDR2 YSLEER come from the germline V gene. The CDR3 spells CASSRGTGESNEQFF. The CDR3 DNA sequence: TGCGCCAGCAGCCGGGGGACAGGGGAGAGCAATGAGCAGTTCTTC.

The chain employs TRBV2 and TRBJ2-3; possibly TRBD2 for D (6 bases). The CDR3 contains 14 residues. V was shortened by 6 bases and J by 5 bases, with 15 bases between the two germline ends. Germline V gene sequence: CDR1 SNHLY, CDR2 FYNNEI. The CDR3 DNA is TGTGCCAGCAGCTCCAGGGACTTCCAAGATACGCAGTATTTT. It encodes CASSSRDFQDTQYF.

V and J are TRBV7-2 and TRBJ1-5; D is uncertain. Germline CDR1 is SGHTA and CDR2 is FQGNSA. CDR3 length: 17 amino acids. V was pared by 5 bases and J by 1 base, with 18 bases between. CDR3 loop: CASSPGNHLRSNQPQHF. The DNA of the CDR3 is TGTGCCAGCAGCCCCGGGAACCACCTTCGGAGCAATCAGCCCCAGCATTTT.

As regards this clonotype: Germline and junction disagree at one end, which may indicate a read error. The chain joins TRBV6-1 to TRBJ1-5, with a weak D call TRBD1 (5 bases). In germline, CDR1 is MNHNS, CDR2 SASEGT. The CDR3 has 16 amino acids. CDR3: CASSDVGLPSNQPRHF. CDR3 bases: TGTGCCAGCAGTGATGTGGGACTCCCCAGCAATCAGCCCCGGCATTTT.

The rearrangement joins TRBV5-1 to TRBJ2-2; weak D call: TRBD1 (6 bases). CDR1 and CDR2 from the germline V gene are SGHRS and YFSETQ. The CDR3 consists of 14 residues. Trimming stripped 5 bases from V and 0 bases from J, with 8 bases between. The DNA for the CDR3 is TGCGCCAGCAGGAGGACAGCGAACACCGGGGAGCTGTTTTTT. Protein product: CASRRTANTGELFF.

J is TRBJ2-5 and V is TRBV9, with D possibly being TRBD1 (6 bases). The CDR3 is 14 amino acids. Trimming took off 4 bases at V and 0 bases at J, with 10 bases between the two ends. Germline-derived CDR1 and CDR2 are SGDLS and YYNGEE. The CDR3 region has the DNA TGTGCCAGCAGCCAGGGGCAGAACCAAGAGACCCAGTACTTC. It specifies CASSQGQNQETQYF. The full variable domain, in which reference TRBV9 and TRBJ2-5 provide the parts outside the CDR3, is DSGVTQTPKHLITATGQRVTLRCSPRSGDLSVYWYQQSLDQGLQFLIQYYNGEERAKGNILERFSAQQFPDLHSELNLSSLELGDSALYFCASSQGQNQETQYFGPGTRLLVL.

As regards this clonotype: This clone may be a read error of a much larger clone one base away. The chain has TRBV10-3 and TRBJ2-3, with D possibly TRBD2 on 5 matching bases. Looked up from germline, CDR1 is ENHRY and CDR2 is SYGVKD. This CDR3 has 16 amino acids. The CDR3 nucleotides are TGTGCCATCAGTGATGAGGCCAGAGCTAGCACAGATGCGCAGTATTTT. As protein: CAISDEARASTDAQYF.

The V gene is TRBV20-1, the J gene TRBJ2-3; D is possibly TRBD1 (5 bases). The CDR3 has 15 amino acids. Looked up from germline, CDR1 is DFQATT and CDR2 is SNEGSKA (reference sequence). Trimming stripped 6 bases from V and 2 bases from J, with 18 bases between. The CDR3 here is CSAKTDTSFTDTQYF. CDR3 nucleotide sequence: TGCAGTGCCAAAACGGACACCTCGTTCACAGATACGCAGTATTTT.

The CDR3 DNA reads TGCAGTGCTAGTCCCGGGACGGACGAGCAGTTCTTC. Translation: CSASPGTDEQFF. This chain uses TRBV20-1 with TRBJ2-1; the D gene could be TRBD1 or TRBD2 (5 bases each). The CDR3 contains 12 residues. V dropped 3 bases and J dropped 10 bases, with 13 bases sitting between them. The germline gives CDR1 DFQATT, CDR2 SNEGSKA (reference sequence).

This chain joins TRBV14 and TRBJ1-6; D remains unclear. This CDR3 comprises 15 residues. Germline lookup yields CDR1 SGHDN and CDR2 FVKESK. The V end lost 1 base, the J end lost 4 bases, and 8 bases lay between the germline ends. CDR3 DNA: TGTGCCAGCAGCCAAGGTTCAGGTTATAATTCACCCCTCCACTTT. Its protein product is CASSQGSGYNSPLHF.

Written as DNA, the CDR3 is TGCAGTGCTAGCACTAGCAATGAGCAGTACTTC. Its translation is CSASTSNEQYF. The chain has TRBV20-1 and TRBJ2-5; weak D call: TRBD2 (6 bases). This CDR3 spans 11 amino acids. CDR1 and CDR2 from the germline V gene are DFQATT and SNEGSKA (reference sequence). V lost 3 bases and J lost 11, with 13 bases in between.

This chain connects TRBV11-2 to TRBJ1-4; D is possibly TRBD1 (5 bases). Deletions cut 5 bases from V and 5 bases from J, with 9 bases between. The CDR3 runs to 13 residues. In germline, CDR1 is SGHAT, CDR2 FQNNGV. DNA for the CDR3: TGTGCCAGCAGCACCCGGGACAATGAAAAACTGTTTTTT. Residues: CASSTRDNEKLFF.

The chain is built from TRBV20-1 and TRBJ2-3; TRBD2 agrees at 9 bases. This CDR3 has 15 amino acids. Germline V gene sequence: CDR1 DFQATT, CDR2 SNEGSKA (reference sequence). Trimming cost V 6 bases and J 3 bases; bases outside gene matches: 10. The CDR3, as DNA: TGCAGTGCATGTAGGGCTAGCGGGACGACAGATACGCAGTATTTT. The encoded protein is CSACRASGTTDTQYF.